This T cell receptor (beta chain) originates from a study of control samples from healthy donors and cancer patients. The repertoire was sequenced with immunoSEQ multiplex PCR; TCRdb's copy has only in-frame clones and lacks some. The sample lists some 70,000 clones; 84% were seen once. The J segment lost 5 bases and the V segment lost 5 bases, leaving 6 bases of the junction unmatched. Per the germline V gene, CDR1 is MNHEY and CDR2 is SVGAGI. The CDR3 is 15 amino acids. The TCR was taken from a woman in her forties or fifties with lung cancer. Sequencing was done on a sample of PBMCs. The chain is built from TRBV6-5 and TRBJ2-3; 11 positions agree with TRBD2. CDR3 loop: CASSNYGLAGDTQYF. CDR3 sequence (DNA): TGTGCCAGCAGTAACTATGGACTAGCGGGAGATACGCAGTATTTT.